The clone carrying this TCR beta chain was counted at least ten times. Trimming left V 6 bases short and J 4 bases short, with 12 bases between. This CDR3 spans 12 amino acids. Germline CDR1 is SQVTM and CDR2 is ANQGSEA. This specimen comes from a study of response to subunit inactivated influenza vaccine. TCRdb used MiXCR to reprocess the RT-PCR reads, holding one entry per CDR3 protein. The sample holds hundreds of thousands of distinct CDR3 sequences, about 11% seen once. These data were also reused for a study on T cells expressing NK-cell markers. That paper notes: Synthesis of TCR beta cDNA relied on 5'RACE template switching carrying UMIs.

This chain connects TRBV29-1 to TRBJ1-2; D perhaps matches TRBD1 (6 bases). This specimen consisted of PBMCs from blood, obtained on the day of vaccination. The sequence derives from a man between 45 and 60 years old who received an inactivated influenza vaccine. Written as DNA, the CDR3 is TGCAGCGTGGAACAGGGACTCTATGGCTACACCTTC. Amino acids: CSVEQGLYGYTF.